The sequence of this T cell receptor beta chain was determined in a study of cytomegalovirus exposure and HLA in healthy donors. Study-level background: Earlier, some 180 million T cells were analyzed, and about 120 million unique TCR beta sequences were found among them.

The PCR made use of 60 Vbeta and 13 Jbeta primers. Generated by immunoSEQ multiplex PCR, the TCRdb table keeps only in-frame clones and is missing some. The table lists about 36,000 clones, 55% to 75% of them singletons. General study findings and limits: Researchers reportedly found TCR beta sequences accurately predicted most subjects' HLA-A and HLA-B alleles. In an earlier analysis, in roughly 580 donors, most V segments appeared productive either ~87% or ~30% of the time. Specificity of three CMV-associated chains for CMV antigens was verified in vitro.

The germline V gene encodes CDR1 SGHRS and CDR2 YFSETQ. Trimming took 2 bases from V and 7 from J, leaving 6 bases between them. The CDR3 is 11 residues long. For this clone: Its antigen is not known.

The origin of this receptor is a man aged 25-45 years in good health and CMV-seronegative. Specimen: PBMCs. The chain carries TRBV5-1 and TRBJ1-1, with a tentative D call TRBD1 (5 bases). The CDR3 bases are TGCGCCAGCAGCTTTCAGGGTGAAGCTTTCTTT. Residues: CASSFQGEAFF.